One sample yielded the 4 T cell receptor beta chains listed below, sequenced in a study of blood T cell repertoires in COVID-19. The method was immunoSEQ multiplex PCR; TCRdb's version includes in-frame clones alone and lacks a portion of them. The table records approximately 300,000 clones, about 92% of them present only once. Input material: PBMCs or T cells enriched from blood (not recorded which). These receptors all stem from a woman aged 25 to 39 who had recovered from COVID-19.

The CDR3 spells CASSSGTVPYEQYF. Here the CDR3 DNA reads TGTGCCAGCAGTTCCGGGACAGTCCCCTACGAGCAGTACTTC. The genes are TRBV27 and TRBJ2-7, with 7 bases aligning to TRBD1. Germline-derived CDR1 and CDR2 are MNHEY and SMNVEV (reference sequence). The CDR3 runs 14 residues. The V segment lost 4 bases and the J segment 2 bases; nucleotides outside the gene matches: 5.

J is TRBJ1-1 and V is TRBV18; D is undetermined. The CDR3 contains 15 residues. CDR1 and CDR2 from the germline V gene are KGHSH and LQKENI. The germline V and J ends were trimmed by 3 bases and 5 bases, with 16 bases remaining between them. The CDR3 DNA sequence: TGTGCCAGCTCACCCCTCAGGCCGCCGGGAACTGAAGCTTTCTTT. It specifies CASSPLRPPGTEAFF.

The chain carries TRBV27 and TRBJ1-2; D unclear. The ends were cut back, 4 bases at V and 0 bases at J, with 15 bases in the middle. The CDR3 sequence is 16 residues long. CDR1 and CDR2 (germline): MNHEY, SMNVEV (reference sequence). Here the CDR3 DNA reads TGTGCCAGCAGTTCCCAGGTTCATCGGACTAACTATGGCTACACCTTC. Its translation: CASSSQVHRTNYGYTF.

This clone showed up just once. The chain carries TRBV28 and TRBJ2-7; 9 nucleotides align to TRBD1. Losses at the gene ends were 6 bases for V and 6 bases for J; bases not matched to a gene: 12. This CDR3 is 15 amino acids long. Per the germline V gene, CDR1 is MDHEN and CDR2 is SYDVKM. DNA of the CDR3: TGTGCCAGCAGACGCAGACAGGGGGGACTTGGCGAGCAGTACTTC. Protein sequence: CASRRRQGGLGEQYF.